This T cell receptor beta chain was sequenced for a study of blood T cell repertoires in COVID-19. On the study more broadly: From the United States, Italy and Spain came samples of acute and convalescent COVID-19. PBMCs, B-cell-depleted T cells, or T cells provided the cDNA or gDNA that made up the material.

Original processing notes: Researchers report that nucleated cell counts were estimated from reference gene primer amplification. Assay: immunoSEQ multiplex PCR; the TCRdb copy retains only in-frame clones and omits some. That table is the source of V, J and clone size, and D and trimming were worked out from the DNA. Of almost 200,000 clones in the sample, around 81% were seen once. Seattle cases were enrolled at active infection and followed longitudinally. The CDR3 runs 13 residues. Trimming took 3 bases from V and 6 from J, leaving 11 bases between them. This clonotype originated in a man aged 55 to 69 with COVID-19, enrolled during active disease. The specimen was peripheral blood. The rearrangement uses TRBV12-3 or TRBV12-4 and TRBJ1-1; TRBD1 is a possible D gene (5 bases). Here the CDR3 DNA reads TGTGCCAGCAGTTTTGGGCAGGGCTCTGAAGCTTTCTTT. It yields the protein CASSFGQGSEAFF.